This T cell receptor (beta chain) emerged from a study of T cell repertoires in ileal Crohn's disease (dated by TCRdb to 2018 to 2020). About the investigation overall: At the time of surgery, about a third of patients were active smokers, and the median duration of disease was seven to eight years. A Rutgeerts score above i0 was used to define endoscopic postoperative recurrence. A total of some 170 mucosal samples from about 57 patients were sequenced, collected from several sites on the surgical specimen as well as at postoperative endoscopy. All patients had surgery for a complication: stricturing disease in about 60% and penetrating disease in about 39%. M0 samples were biopsies from the inflamed portion of the ileum in the surgical resection specimen. Roughly half of the patients were given postoperative therapy, with approximately 18 on anti-TNF agents and roughly twelve on thiopurines. The study ran alongside a multicentre cohort designed to identify predictors of early endoscopic recurrence after ileocolonic resection. The TCR repertoire was analysed in about 60 patients with Crohn's disease drawn from a prospective multicentre cohort. Roughly 540 nanograms of biopsy DNA per sample were submitted for commercial TCRB immunosequencing. Beyond this particular receptor, the publication reports: Only a subgroup of patients, of unstated size, had mucosal CD4 and CD8 T cells sorted and sequenced. Sorted CD8 T cells carried more high-frequency clones than CD4 T cells, suggesting mucosal expansions were mainly CD8. Patients who were active smokers at surgery had a significantly higher proportion of clonal expansions than non-smokers (around 25% vs 18%, p=0.02). Endoscopic recurrence was linked to a higher percentage of high-frequency clones at surgery, and recurrence occurred in every patient whose clonality exceeded 26.8% (18/57).

The sample's time point label is to be understood as: inflamed ileum from the surgical specimen. To be eligible, patients had to be adults with ileal or ileocolonic Crohn's disease and an indication for ileocolonic resection. Before DNA extraction, whole ileal mucosal biopsies were kept frozen at -80 degrees C. Genomic DNA was isolated from frozen whole biopsies using a TRizol-based method, and the DNA was quantified with a NanoDrop 2000 spectrophotometer. For CDR1 and CDR2, the germline V gene (reference sequence) lists WNHNN and SYGVQD. The CDR3 numbers 15 residues from cysteine through phenylalanine. The kept DNA is CDR3 alone, 45 bases in frame from the first base. After removal of 2 bases from V and 3 bases from J, the junction retains 4 bases not matched to a gene. Library prep was done by the immunoSEQ multiplex PCR assay. Adaptive Biotechnology amplified CDR3 regions from genomic DNA with a two-step multiplex PCR that controlled for amplification bias. In the first PCR, primers covered every V and J gene segment, and in the second PCR, barcodes and Illumina adapters were added. An Illumina instrument was used to sequence the CDR3 libraries. In the authors' own workflow: Analysis combined the vendor-provided pipelines with custom analysis of raw data in R/Bioconductor under R version 3.3.0. Clonality, which ranges from 0 to 1, was calculated as the inverse of the normalised Shannon entropy across all productive clones. The repertoire share taken up by the top 100 clones defined high-frequency clones, and only clones that passed a 95% confidence test were kept. Repertoire diversity was measured with the Simpson index, and overlap between samples was measured with the Morisita-Horn index. TCRdb obtained this table from immuneACCESS and retained in-frame rearrangements with V and J assigned. These tables miss some clones; where compared with another copy, unresolved V genes account for less than half of the shortfall, and the remainder is unexplained. D and trimming come from the DNA, and the V and J calls and clone size come from that table. In this sample the table shows around 15,000 clones, 70% to 85% of which occur a single time. Of the sample, over 11% is held by the ten largest clones.

About this clone: What antigen it recognizes has not been identified. No much larger clone exists at a distance of one base, and base qualities are not known.

Specimen: ileal tissue. The sequence was obtained from an adult with Crohn's disease. This sequence uses TRBV10-1 and TRBJ2-5; TRBD2 lines up with 9 middle nucleotides. The DNA sequence is TGCGCCAGCAGTGAGGCGACTAGCGGAGAAGAGACCCAGTACTTC. Translated, this gives CASSEATSGEETQYF.